This is a list of T cell receptor beta chains from one sample in a study of blood T cell repertoires in COVID-19. Method: immunoSEQ multiplex PCR; TCRdb's copy keeps in-frame clones and lacks some. The profile shows about 100,000 clones, around 92% of them singletons. The sequenced sample consisted of peripheral blood. These receptors were taken from a man aged 50-60 years with active COVID-19. CDR3s leave out the opening cysteine and the closing phenylalanine or tryptophan. The order of the fields is J gene, V gene, CDR3 protein.

j_gene: TRBJ2-3; v_gene: TRBV28; CDR3aa: ASRGAGVPDTQY
j_gene: TRBJ2-7; v_gene: TRBV29-1; CDR3aa: SVSGTGGSSYEQY
j_gene: TRBJ2-3; v_gene: TRBV15; CDR3aa: ATSSGTDTQY
j_gene: TRBJ2-7; v_gene: TRBV5-1; CDR3aa: ASSSIAGGFEQY
j_gene: TRBJ2-2; v_gene: TRBV2; CDR3aa: ASSSSGSRTGELF
j_gene: TRBJ2-5; v_gene: TRBV6-1; CDR3aa: ASSEGAGGRETQY
j_gene: TRBJ2-1; v_gene: TRBV6-5; CDR3aa: ASSSRAGISNNEQF
j_gene: TRBJ1-1; v_gene: TRBV11-2; CDR3aa: ASRRTGKFEAF
j_gene: TRBJ2-1; v_gene: TRBV2; CDR3aa: ASSDRADLYNEQF
j_gene: TRBJ1-1; v_gene: TRBV5-1; CDR3aa: ASRGQGAGDTEAF
j_gene: TRBJ2-3; v_gene: TRBV27; CDR3aa: ASSFWVVRSGEKGTDTQY
j_gene: TRBJ1-6; v_gene: TRBV28; CDR3aa: ASSHGQTYNSPLH
j_gene: TRBJ2-7; v_gene: TRBV2; CDR3aa: ASSTNRAPASYEQY
j_gene: TRBJ2-5; v_gene: TRBV28; CDR3aa: ASSSFRLAGYQETQY
j_gene: TRBJ2-5; v_gene: TRBV5-1; CDR3aa: ASSLEPSGLRQETQY
j_gene: TRBJ2-1; v_gene: TRBV14; CDR3aa: ASSQDFYEQF
j_gene: TRBJ2-1; v_gene: TRBV7-8; CDR3aa: ASSLVHASSYNEQF
j_gene: TRBJ1-1; v_gene: TRBV2; CDR3aa: ASSVGTAMNTEAF
j_gene: TRBJ2-7; v_gene: TRBV4-1; CDR3aa: ASSHPERTGGYEQY
j_gene: TRBJ1-5; v_gene: TRBV5-6; CDR3aa: ASSLDRGQPQH
j_gene: TRBJ2-7; v_gene: TRBV7-9; CDR3aa: ASSGGTGVSYEQY
j_gene: TRBJ2-5; v_gene: TRBV6-1; CDR3aa: ASSDLRAGGGETQY
j_gene: TRBJ2-5; v_gene: TRBV3-1/TRBV3-2; CDR3aa: ASSQGTGLRETQY
j_gene: TRBJ2-5; v_gene: TRBV7-2; CDR3aa: ASSLVLGGETQY
j_gene: TRBJ1-1; v_gene: TRBV21-1; CDR3aa: ASNKRPAQGSEAF
j_gene: TRBJ1-2; v_gene: TRBV12-3/TRBV12-4; CDR3aa: ASSLRQGFGYT
j_gene: TRBJ2-6; v_gene: TRBV6-5; CDR3aa: ASSRVLSGANVLT
j_gene: TRBJ2-3; v_gene: TRBV12-5; CDR3aa: ASGLAPKGITDTQY
j_gene: TRBJ1-3; v_gene: TRBV6-5; CDR3aa: ASSSTGGQPGNTIY
j_gene: TRBJ1-5; v_gene: TRBV10-2; CDR3aa: ASSPGQGDSNQPQH
j_gene: TRBJ2-7; v_gene: TRBV10-3; CDR3aa: AISTLAGVEQY
j_gene: TRBJ1-1; v_gene: TRBV2; CDR3aa: ASILRENTEAF
j_gene: TRBJ2-5; v_gene: TRBV28; CDR3aa: ASNLDGRWDGRAGETQY
j_gene: TRBJ1-1; v_gene: TRBV6-5; CDR3aa: ASRSPGEGTEAF
j_gene: TRBJ2-1; v_gene: TRBV18; CDR3aa: ASSPGIAGGNEQF
j_gene: TRBJ2-2; v_gene: TRBV6-5; CDR3aa: ASSYSLQASSGELF
j_gene: TRBJ2-1; v_gene: TRBV20-1; CDR3aa: SAHSSNEQF
j_gene: TRBJ1-6; v_gene: TRBV19; CDR3aa: ASSPPRGDVSPLH
j_gene: TRBJ2-7; v_gene: TRBV6-2/TRBV6-3; CDR3aa: ASSSPGGPGAYEQY
j_gene: TRBJ2-7; v_gene: TRBV1; CDR3aa: TSSQTRTFFPYEQY
j_gene: TRBJ2-7; v_gene: TRBV2; CDR3aa: ASSNQGASYEQY
j_gene: TRBJ2-5; v_gene: TRBV11-2; CDR3aa: ASSLVPLGVLAGKETQY
j_gene: TRBJ2-1; v_gene: TRBV5-1; CDR3aa: ASSLTLAGVSNEQF
j_gene: TRBJ1-1; v_gene: TRBV18; CDR3aa: ASSPPSSQNTEAF
j_gene: TRBJ2-3; v_gene: TRBV5-1; CDR3aa: ASSPNSGSRTDTQY
j_gene: TRBJ2-7; v_gene: TRBV4-1; CDR3aa: ASSQDGGREQY
j_gene: TRBJ1-3; v_gene: TRBV28; CDR3aa: ASSLVSVSGNTIY
j_gene: TRBJ1-1; v_gene: TRBV28; CDR3aa: ASSTVPRERPSTEAF